These T cell receptor beta chains were read from a single sample in a study of OX40 agonist ivuxolimab in advanced cancers. Sequencing was performed with immunoSEQ multiplex PCR; in TCRdb, only in-frame clones are kept and a portion is missing. The sample lists around 80,000 clones, 90% to 95% occurring once. Sample: CD4+ or CD8+ T cells sorted from blood, taken in a trial of the OX40 agonist ivuxolimab. These receptors all stem from an adult with an advanced solid tumor such as melanoma, head and neck, liver or kidney cancer. Both conserved end residues are part of each CDR3. Each record gives: D gene, V gene, J gene, clone size, CDR3 protein, CDR3 DNA. The D gene is left open where the match is weak. Clone size is shown for a subset of rows, as once, few, many or a class of expanded clone.

d_gene: NA; v_gene: TRBV2; j_gene: TRBJ1-3; abundance: once; CDR3aa: CASSLGLGNTIYF; CDR3nt: TGTGCCAGCAGCCTAGGACTTGGAAACACCATATATTTT
d_gene: NA; v_gene: TRBV10-3; j_gene: TRBJ1-1; abundance: NA; CDR3aa: CAISGLNTEAFF; CDR3nt: TGTGCCATCAGCGGACTCAACACTGAAGCTTTCTTT
d_gene: TRBD2; v_gene: TRBV12-5; j_gene: TRBJ2-7; abundance: NA; CDR3aa: CASGPLAGASTRQYF; CDR3nt: TGTGCTAGTGGCCCTCTTGCGGGAGCGTCTACGAGGCAGTACTTC
d_gene: NA; v_gene: TRBV4-3; j_gene: TRBJ1-2; abundance: once; CDR3aa: CASSSWGGADGYTF; CDR3nt: TGCGCCAGCAGCTCCTGGGGGGGGGCGGATGGCTACACCTTC
d_gene: TRBD1; v_gene: TRBV6-5; j_gene: TRBJ1-5; abundance: NA; CDR3aa: CASSAQGDQPQHF; CDR3nt: TGTGCCAGCAGTGCCCAGGGGGATCAGCCCCAGCATTTT
d_gene: NA; v_gene: TRBV10-3; j_gene: TRBJ1-3; abundance: NA; CDR3aa: CATILDTASGNTIYF; CDR3nt: TGTGCCACAATCCTCGACACGGCCTCTGGAAACACCATATATTTT
d_gene: NA; v_gene: TRBV5-1; j_gene: TRBJ1-3; abundance: NA; CDR3aa: CASSPQSSGNTIYF; CDR3nt: TGCGCCAGCAGCCCTCAGAGCTCTGGAAACACCATATATTTT
d_gene: TRBD1; v_gene: TRBV6-1; j_gene: TRBJ2-4; abundance: NA; CDR3aa: CASSERAGQGSKNIQYF; CDR3nt: TGTGCCAGCAGTGAAAGGGCCGGACAGGGTTCAAAAAACATTCAGTACTTC
d_gene: TRBD2; v_gene: TRBV5-1; j_gene: TRBJ2-1; abundance: NA; CDR3aa: CASSWGTSGRNEQFF; CDR3nt: TGCGCCAGCAGCTGGGGGACTAGCGGGAGGAATGAGCAGTTCTTC
d_gene: TRBD1; v_gene: TRBV2; j_gene: TRBJ2-7; abundance: NA; CDR3aa: CARQGQGNSYEQYF; CDR3nt: TGTGCCAGACAGGGACAGGGAAACTCCTACGAGCAGTACTTC
d_gene: NA; v_gene: TRBV28; j_gene: TRBJ1-5; abundance: once; CDR3aa: CASSFVSPPQHF; CDR3nt: TGTGCCAGCAGTTTCGTTAGCCCGCCCCAGCATTTT
d_gene: NA; v_gene: TRBV27; j_gene: TRBJ2-7; abundance: NA; CDR3aa: CASSLSPGGYEQYF; CDR3nt: TGTGCCAGCAGTTTAAGCCCTGGGGGCTACGAGCAGTACTTC
d_gene: NA; v_gene: TRBV21-1; j_gene: TRBJ1-2; abundance: NA; CDR3aa: CASIVLVGGYTF; CDR3nt: TGTGCCAGCATAGTTTTGGTTGGCGGCTACACCTTC
d_gene: TRBD2; v_gene: TRBV27; j_gene: TRBJ2-7; abundance: NA; CDR3aa: CASSVAGTSGIPYEQYF; CDR3nt: TGTGCCAGCAGTGTCGCCGGGACTAGCGGGATACCCTACGAGCAGTACTTC
d_gene: NA; v_gene: TRBV29-1; j_gene: TRBJ2-5; abundance: NA; CDR3aa: CSVFSQETQYF; CDR3nt: TGCAGCGTTTTCAGCCAAGAGACCCAGTACTTC
d_gene: TRBD2; v_gene: TRBV19; j_gene: TRBJ2-7; abundance: once; CDR3aa: CASSRGLAGIYEQYF; CDR3nt: TGTGCCAGTAGTAGGGGACTAGCGGGAATCTACGAGCAGTACTTC
d_gene: NA; v_gene: TRBV4-1; j_gene: TRBJ2-1; abundance: NA; CDR3aa: CASSQPRTFYNEQFF; CDR3nt: TGCGCCAGCAGCCAGCCTCGGACCTTCTACAATGAGCAGTTCTTC
d_gene: NA; v_gene: TRBV5-1; j_gene: TRBJ2-1; abundance: NA; CDR3aa: CASSLENEQFF; CDR3nt: TGCGCCAGCAGCTTGGAAAATGAGCAGTTCTTC
d_gene: NA; v_gene: TRBV7-2; j_gene: TRBJ2-2; abundance: NA; CDR3aa: CASSSHSNTGELFF; CDR3nt: TGTGCCAGCAGCTCTCATTCGAACACCGGGGAGCTGTTTTTT
d_gene: TRBD1; v_gene: TRBV30; j_gene: TRBJ2-1; abundance: NA; CDR3aa: CAWSRQGNEQFF; CDR3nt: TGTGCCTGGAGTCGACAGGGCAATGAGCAGTTCTTC
d_gene: NA; v_gene: TRBV7-9; j_gene: TRBJ1-4; abundance: NA; CDR3aa: CASSATKADEKLFF; CDR3nt: TGTGCCAGCAGCGCCACAAAGGCAGATGAAAAACTGTTTTTT
d_gene: NA; v_gene: TRBV28; j_gene: TRBJ2-7; abundance: NA; CDR3aa: CASSPGGGPSYEQYF; CDR3nt: TGTGCCAGCAGCCCCGGTGGAGGCCCCTCCTACGAGCAGTACTTC
d_gene: NA; v_gene: TRBV14; j_gene: TRBJ2-3; abundance: NA; CDR3aa: CASSQDPLGGTDTQYF; CDR3nt: TGTGCCAGCAGCCAAGATCCGTTGGGAGGCACAGATACGCAGTATTTT
d_gene: NA; v_gene: TRBV10-3; j_gene: TRBJ2-7; abundance: NA; CDR3aa: CAISESGGYEQYF; CDR3nt: TGTGCCATCAGTGAGTCTGGGGGCTACGAGCAGTACTTC
d_gene: NA; v_gene: TRBV28; j_gene: TRBJ1-2; abundance: NA; CDR3aa: CASSFPGNYGYTF; CDR3nt: TGTGCCAGCAGTTTCCCGGGGAACTATGGCTACACCTTC
d_gene: TRBD2; v_gene: TRBV5-1; j_gene: TRBJ2-3; abundance: NA; CDR3aa: CASRPWGAGADTQYF; CDR3nt: TGCGCCAGCAGGCCCTGGGGAGCGGGAGCAGATACGCAGTATTTT
d_gene: NA; v_gene: TRBV6-6; j_gene: TRBJ1-1; abundance: once; CDR3aa: CASSRPRGTEAFF; CDR3nt: TGTGCCAGCAGCCGACCCCGCGGCACTGAAGCTTTCTTT
d_gene: NA; v_gene: TRBV2; j_gene: TRBJ2-4; abundance: NA; CDR3aa: CASFRLGGIQYF; CDR3nt: TGTGCCAGCTTTAGGTTGGGGGGCATTCAGTACTTC
d_gene: TRBD2; v_gene: TRBV11-2; j_gene: TRBJ2-1; abundance: NA; CDR3aa: CASSSPRWGGEQFF; CDR3nt: TGTGCCAGCAGCTCCCCCAGGTGGGGGGGTGAGCAGTTCTTC
d_gene: NA; v_gene: TRBV9; j_gene: TRBJ2-2; abundance: few; CDR3aa: CASSVAFGANTGELFF; CDR3nt: TGTGCCAGCAGCGTAGCTTTTGGGGCGAACACCGGGGAGCTGTTTTTT
d_gene: TRBD1; v_gene: TRBV18; j_gene: TRBJ1-2; abundance: NA; CDR3aa: CASSPTGVRAGYTF; CDR3nt: TGTGCCAGCTCTCCCACAGGGGTGCGAGCTGGCTACACCTTC
d_gene: TRBD1; v_gene: TRBV19; j_gene: TRBJ1-4; abundance: NA; CDR3aa: CASSPTGNEKLFF; CDR3nt: TGTGCCAGTAGTCCGACAGGGAATGAAAAACTGTTTTTT
d_gene: NA; v_gene: TRBV10-3; j_gene: TRBJ2-3; abundance: NA; CDR3aa: CAISESVGTGTDTQYF; CDR3nt: TGTGCCATCAGTGAGTCGGTGGGAACTGGCACAGATACGCAGTATTTT
d_gene: NA; v_gene: TRBV28; j_gene: TRBJ1-4; abundance: once; CDR3aa: CASGTSNEKLFF; CDR3nt: TGTGCAAGCGGGACCAGTAATGAAAAACTGTTTTTT
d_gene: TRBD2; v_gene: TRBV5-4; j_gene: TRBJ2-1; abundance: NA; CDR3aa: CASSLGGLAGVVPREQFF; CDR3nt: TGTGCCAGCAGCTTGGGGGGGCTAGCGGGAGTTGTCCCCCGTGAGCAGTTCTTC
d_gene: NA; v_gene: TRBV7-2; j_gene: TRBJ1-4; abundance: few; CDR3aa: CASSRVDNEKLFF; CDR3nt: TGTGCCAGCAGCCGAGTTGACAATGAAAAACTGTTTTTT